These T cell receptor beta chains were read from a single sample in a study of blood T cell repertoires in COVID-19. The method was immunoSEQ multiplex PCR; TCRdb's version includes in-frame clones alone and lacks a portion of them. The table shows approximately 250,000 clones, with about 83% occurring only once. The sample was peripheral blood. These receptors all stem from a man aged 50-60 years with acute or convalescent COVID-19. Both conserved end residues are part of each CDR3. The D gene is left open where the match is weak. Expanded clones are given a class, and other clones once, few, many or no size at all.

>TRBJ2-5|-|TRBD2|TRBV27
TGTGCCAGCACCTCGGGAGGGAGGGGGGAGACCCAGTACTTC
CASTSGGRGETQYF
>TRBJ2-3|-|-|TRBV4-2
TGTGCCAGCAGCCGGGAGGCGGCTCGCACAGATACGCAGTATTTT
CASSREAARTDTQYF
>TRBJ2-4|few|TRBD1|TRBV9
TGTGCCAGCAGCTCACAGGGGCTCTACGACAAAAACATTCAGTACTTC
CASSSQGLYDKNIQYF
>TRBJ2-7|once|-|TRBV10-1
TGCGCCAGCAGTGAGTCGCCCTCCGGTGCCGAGCAGTACTTC
CASSESPSGAEQYF
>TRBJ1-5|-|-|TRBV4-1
TGCGCCAGCAGCCCATGGATAGGGGGTCAACAGCCCCAGCATTTT
CASSPWIGGQQPQHF
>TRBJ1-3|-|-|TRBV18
TGTGCCAGCTCACCAGGAGGGCAAGGTTATGGAAACACCATATATTTT
CASSPGGQGYGNTIYF
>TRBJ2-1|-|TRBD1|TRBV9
TGTGCCAGCAGCGTAGGAGGGGGCCCCTACAATGAGCAGTTCTTC
CASSVGGGPYNEQFF
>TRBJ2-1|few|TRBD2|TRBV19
TGTGCCAGTAGTATAGGTGGCGGGGGGGCCTTCAATGAGCAGTTCTTC
CASSIGGGGAFNEQFF
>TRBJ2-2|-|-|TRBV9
TGTGCCAGCAGCGGCCGAGAGAGATTGAACACCGGGGAGCTGTTTTTT
CASSGRERLNTGELFF
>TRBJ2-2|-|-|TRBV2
TGTGCCAGTTTCCGGGAGCCCCCCTCCGGGGAGCTGTTTTTT
CASFREPPSGELFF
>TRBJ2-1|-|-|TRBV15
TGTGCCACCAGCAGAGATCAGGGAAATCTAATCTACGAGCAGTTCTTC
CATSRDQGNLIYEQFF
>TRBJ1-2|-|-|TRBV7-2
TGTGCCAGCAGCTTAGCTGGGGCAGGGGCCCAGGGCTATGGCTACACCTTC
CASSLAGAGAQGYGYTF
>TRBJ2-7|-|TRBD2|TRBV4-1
TGCGCCAGCAGCCAAGGACGGGAGGTAGACGAGCAGTACTTC
CASSQGREVDEQYF
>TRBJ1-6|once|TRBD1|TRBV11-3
TGTGCCAGCAGCTTTGGGGACAGGGCCTCCTATAATTCACCCCTCCACTTT
CASSFGDRASYNSPLHF
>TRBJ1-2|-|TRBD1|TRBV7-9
TGTGCCAGCAGCATATCCCAGGGGGGTGGCTACACCTTC
CASSISQGGGYTF
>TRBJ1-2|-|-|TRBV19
TGTGCCAGTAGTGCGAAACAGGGTTGGGTCGCCTATGGCTACACCTTC
CASSAKQGWVAYGYTF
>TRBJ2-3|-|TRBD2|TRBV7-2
TGTGCCAGCAGCTTCGGACTAGCGGGGGGCACAGATACGCAGTATTTT
CASSFGLAGGTDTQYF
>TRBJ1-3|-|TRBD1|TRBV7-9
TGTGCCAGCAGGAACTACAGGGGATCTGGAAACACCATATATTTT
CASRNYRGSGNTIYF
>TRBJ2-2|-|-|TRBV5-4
TGTGCCAGCAGCTTGTCATCCACTTACACCGGGGAGCTGTTTTTT
CASSLSSTYTGELFF
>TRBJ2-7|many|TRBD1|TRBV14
TGTGCCAGCAGCCAAGCCGGGACAGGGGGCCACGAGCAGTACTTC
CASSQAGTGGHEQYF
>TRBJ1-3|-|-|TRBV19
TGTGCCAGTGACAGCTCTGGAAACACCATATATTTT
CASDSSGNTIYF
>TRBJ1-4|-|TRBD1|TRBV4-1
TGCGCCAGCAGCCAATGGACAGGGGAAAAACTGTTTTTT
CASSQWTGEKLFF
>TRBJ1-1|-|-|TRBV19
TGTGCCAGTAGTCGACTTTCCGAAGCTTTCTTT
CASSRLSEAFF
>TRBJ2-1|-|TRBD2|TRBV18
TGTGCCAGCTCACTACGGACTAGCGGGGGCTACAATGAGCAGTTCTTC
CASSLRTSGGYNEQFF
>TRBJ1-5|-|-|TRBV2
TGTGCCAGCACGGCAGGGGAAGTTCAGCCCCAGCATTTT
CASTAGEVQPQHF
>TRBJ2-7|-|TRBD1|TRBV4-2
TGTGCCAGCAGCCAGGATCCGGGACAGGGTTTAATCGGGCAGTACTTC
CASSQDPGQGLIGQYF
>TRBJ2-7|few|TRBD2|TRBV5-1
TGCGCCAGCAGCTTGAGTAGCGGGGGAGGAGAGCAGTACTTC
CASSLSSGGGEQYF
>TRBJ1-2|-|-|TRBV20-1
TGCAGTGCTAGTCCCAGGGGCCTACTACACTATGGCTACACCTTC
CSASPRGLLHYGYTF
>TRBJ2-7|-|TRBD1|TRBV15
TGTGCCACCAGCAGGGGACAGGGGGCCGACCCCTACCAGCAGTACTTC
CATSRGQGADPYQQYF